Sequencing of this TCR beta chain was carried out in a study of identical twins. Germline CDR1 reads MNHEY; CDR2 reads SVGEGT. V lost 2 bases to trimming and J lost 5 bases, with 7 bases between them. CDR3 size: 12 residues. This clonotype turned up a few times. One entry per CDR3 protein, called by TCRdb with MiXCR from the 5' RACE reads. The sample consists of 650,000 to 750,000 distinct CDR3 sequences, 21% of them appearing once. These same data were also listed under a study on T cells expressing NK-cell markers.

Sequences were obtained from PBMCs. The chain recombines TRBV6-2 or TRBV6-3 with TRBJ2-7, with D perhaps matching TRBD1 (6 bases). This receptor was identified in a woman aged 18-30 years in good health. CDR3 sequence (DNA): TGTGCCAGCAGTTACAGGGGGAACGAGCAGTACTTC. Translating gives CASSYRGNEQYF.